This TCR beta chain was sequenced for a study of T cells after yellow fever vaccination. Study-wide context: Fractions low in cell number were prepared with SMART-Seq v4 Ultra Low Input.

Overall study findings and caveats: Some clonotypes, a small share, were shared between CD4 and CD8 compartments. Post-booster repertoires contained most primary-vaccination clones again (almost 97% CD4, about 90% CD8).

5'RACE template switching added a universal primer site and UMIs to TCR cDNA. TCRdb called the 5' RACE reads again in MiXCR, with one record for every CDR3 protein. The top ten hold 40% of the sample, which has some 120,000 distinct CDR3 sequences, roughly 8.2% seen once. There are many counts of this clonotype. Its specificity is not known. Germline V lookup: CDR1 MNHEY, CDR2 SVGAGI. The CDR3 runs to 14 residues. Trimming cost V 1 base and J 12 bases; bases outside gene matches: 10. The chain employs TRBV6-5 and TRBJ1-1; 8 bases fit TRBD1. The TCR was taken from a man aged 18 to 30 who received the YFV17D yellow fever vaccine. Sequences were derived from CD8+ T cells sorted from PBMCs, sampled on the day of the yellow fever booster vaccination. Here the CDR3 DNA reads TGTGCCAGCAGTTACTTAACTCAGGGGGCTGTTACTTTCTTT. It is translated as CASSYLTQGAVTFF.